A single sample is the source of the 14 T cell receptor beta chains below, sequenced in a study of blood T cell repertoires in COVID-19. Sequencing was performed with immunoSEQ multiplex PCR; in TCRdb, only in-frame clones are kept and a portion is missing. The sample carries around 320,000 clones, about 82% recorded once. Sequencing was done on a sample of peripheral blood. All receptors derive from a human donor in a cohort sampled during active COVID-19.

The chain recombines TRBV3-1 (or the pseudogene TRBV3-2) with TRBJ1-1, with D tentatively TRBD1 (5 bases). V lost 0 bases and J 8 bases, leaving 16 bases between the germline ends. Germline values: CDR1 LGHDT, CDR2 YNNKEL (reference sequence). The CDR3 is 15 residues long. CDR3: CASSQEAGLLSEAFF. DNA for the CDR3: TGTGCCAGCAGCCAAGAGGCAGGGTTACTTTCCGAAGCTTTCTTT.

V is TRBV5-6 and J is TRBJ1-2, with D unclear. The CDR3 sequence is 16 residues long. V shed 4 bases and J shed 2 bases, with 18 bases lying between them. Per the germline V gene, CDR1 is SGHDT and CDR2 is YYEEEE. CDR3 amino acids: CASSHKELLKNYGYTF. The DNA of the CDR3 is TGTGCCAGCAGCCACAAAGAACTATTAAAGAACTATGGCTACACCTTC.

This clone was picked up one time. The gene calls are TRBV5-1 and TRBJ2-7; 9 nucleotides align to TRBD1. Germline V lookup: CDR1 SGHRS, CDR2 YFSETQ. The ends lost 3 bases at V and 2 bases at J; junction bases unmatched: 9. This CDR3 is built from 16 residues. This CDR3 reads CASSSRTGEFAYEQYF. Here the CDR3 DNA reads TGCGCCAGCAGCTCACGGACAGGGGAGTTTGCCTACGAGCAGTACTTC.

The chain couples TRBV6-2 or TRBV6-3 to TRBJ2-7, with D perhaps TRBD2 (5 bases). Germline V gene sequence: CDR1 MNHEY, CDR2 SVGEGT. V dropped 3 bases and J dropped 2 bases, with 14 bases sitting between them. The CDR3 has 15 residues. For the CDR3, the DNA is TGTGCCAGCAGTTATGAGAGCGGAACAACCTACGAGCAGTACTTC. Translating gives CASSYESGTTYEQYF.

The genes are TRBV15 and TRBJ2-7; tentatively, D is TRBD2 (5 bases). The CDR3 length is 14 residues. CDR1 is LNHNV and CDR2 is YYDKDF in the germline V gene (reference sequence). V was pared by 3 bases and J by 3 bases, with 12 bases between. The CDR3 DNA reads TGTGCCACCAGCAGCATTTCCGGGGTCTACGAGCAGTACTTC. Amino acid sequence: CATSSISGVYEQYF.

This rearrangement joins TRBV10-3 to TRBJ1-2; D might be TRBD1 (5 bases). This CDR3 contains 14 residues. CDR1 and CDR2 from the germline V gene are ENHRY and SYGVKD. Deletions cut 7 bases from V and 4 bases from J, with 16 bases between. The CDR3 sequence: CAIKLGPGGYGYTF. The CDR3 nucleotides read TGTGCCATCAAATTGGGACCGGGAGGCTATGGCTACACCTTC.

This chain uses TRBV2 with TRBJ1-5; no firm D call. Trimming shortened V by 6 bases and J by 0 bases, and 9 bases separated the two germline ends. This CDR3 contains 14 residues. The germline CDR1 and CDR2 sequences are SNHLY and FYNNEI. CDR3 in DNA: TGTGCCAGCAGAGAGGTGGGTAGCAATCAGCCCCAGCATTTT. Translating it yields CASREVGSNQPQHF.

This chain joins TRBV18 and TRBJ1-6, with a weak D call TRBD1 (6 bases). Germline loops: CDR1 KGHSH, CDR2 LQKENI. The CDR3 totals 15 residues. With 5 bases removed from V and 8 bases from J, the gap between germline ends came to 16 bases. The CDR3 DNA reads as TGTGCCAGCTCAGGGGTGGGGGGGCGATATTCACCCCTCCACTTT. Its translation is CASSGVGGRYSPLHF.

The chain recombines TRBV2 with TRBJ2-5; D not certain. The CDR3 totals 10 residues. The germline V gene has CDR1 SNHLY and CDR2 FYNNEI. V shed 8 bases and J shed 5 bases, with 6 bases lying between them. CDR3 residues: CASRAETQYF. CDR3 nucleotide sequence: TGTGCCAGCCGAGCCGAGACCCAGTACTTC. Supplemented by reference TRBV2 and TRBJ2-5, the full variable domain reads EPEVTQTPSHQVTQMGQEVILRCVPISNHLYFYWYRQILGQKVEFLVSFYNNEISEKSEIFDDQFSVERPDGSNFTLKIRSTKLEDSAMYFCASRAETQYFGPGTRLLVL.

The chain uses TRBV30 and TRBJ2-5; 9 nucleotides align to TRBD2. The CDR3 is made up of 13 amino acids. Germline values: CDR1 GTSNPN, CDR2 SVGIG (reference sequence). With V trimmed by 5 bases and J by 4 bases, 5 bases remained unmatched. The CDR3 DNA reads as TGTGCCTGGGCGGCTAGCGGGGTAGAGACCCAGTACTTC. Translation: CAWAASGVETQYF.

This sequence joins TRBV24-1 and TRBJ2-7, with D possibly being TRBD2 (6 bases). Germline assignment: CDR1 KGHDR and CDR2 SFDVKD. This CDR3 contains 13 residues. Trimming took off 5 bases at V and 0 bases at J, with 7 bases between the two ends. The CDR3 loop reads CATSVGSSYEQYF. The CDR3 bases are TGTGCCACCAGTGTCGGGAGCTCCTACGAGCAGTACTTC.

The V call is TRBV7-9, the J call TRBJ2-5; 9 nucleotides match TRBD2. V was pared by 1 base and J by 5 bases, with 5 bases of the junction left unmatched. The CDR3 is 15 residues long. Germline V CDR1 and CDR2: SEHNR, FQNEAQ (reference sequence). CDR3 DNA sequence: TGTGCCAGCAGCTTAGAGCTAGCGGGGCTGGAGACCCAGTACTTC. Translating gives CASSLELAGLETQYF.

This clone appeared a few times. The V call is TRBV3-1 (or the pseudogene TRBV3-2), the J call TRBJ1-2; 8 nucleotides agree with TRBD1. This CDR3 is built from 16 residues. Germline assignment: CDR1 LGHDT and CDR2 YNNKEL (reference sequence). V gave up 4 bases and J gave up 3 bases; unmatched junction bases: 10. Here the CDR3 DNA reads TGTGCCAGCAGCCTTGGACAGGGCAGTAATTACTATGGCTACACCTTC. Residues: CASSLGQGSNYYGYTF.

This sequence joins TRBV3-1 (or the pseudogene TRBV3-2) and TRBJ1-2; D uncertain. This CDR3 is 14 amino acids long. The V gene lost 1 base and the J gene lost 8 bases, with 14 bases spanning the gap. Per the germline V gene, CDR1 is LGHDT and CDR2 is YNNKEL (reference sequence). The CDR3 spells CASSQGARLTGYTF. As DNA, the CDR3 is TGTGCCAGCAGCCAAGGAGCCCGACTAACAGGCTACACCTTC.